These 20 T cell receptor beta chains were all obtained from the same sample, sequenced in a study of blood T cell repertoires in COVID-19. Clones were read by immunoSEQ multiplex PCR, and TCRdb kept only the in-frame ones, dropping some. Found here are almost 350,000 clones, almost 90% of them singletons; the top ten hold approximately 0.97%. The specimen was PBMCs or T cells enriched from blood (not recorded which). Receptors were obtained from a woman aged 25 to 39 who had been exposed to COVID-19.

The V and J genes are TRBV28 and TRBJ1-2; D remains unclear. Germline V gives CDR1 MDHEN, CDR2 SYDVKM. Trimming took 1 base from V and 8 from J, leaving 17 bases between them. The CDR3 is made up of 15 amino acids. For the CDR3, the DNA is TGTGCCAGCAGTTTATTAAGCCCCCCAGAGGGCGGCTACACCTTC. Its translation: CASSLLSPPEGGYTF.

V usage is TRBV28 and J usage is TRBJ2-2; 8 bases fit TRBD1. The CDR3 consists of 12 residues. CDR1 and CDR2 from the germline V gene are MDHEN and SYDVKM. The junction had 6 bases not matched to a gene; V was cut back by 9 bases and J by 9 bases. CDR3 sequence: CASSDRDWELFF. CDR3 sequence (DNA): TGTGCCAGTTCGGACAGGGATTGGGAGCTGTTTTTT.

This chain joins TRBV6-5 and TRBJ2-1, with TRBD2 matching 7 bases. The CDR3 covers 15 residues. The V and J ends lost 1 base and 4 bases, in that order; junction bases with no gene match: 4. Per the germline V gene, CDR1 is MNHEY and CDR2 is SVGAGI. CDR3 sequence: CASSYLASGYNEQFF. CDR3 nucleotide sequence: TGTGCCAGCAGTTACTTGGCTAGCGGATACAATGAGCAGTTCTTC.

The chain carries TRBV11-2 and TRBJ2-7, with 7 bases that match TRBD1. The J segment lost 3 bases and the V segment lost 3 bases, leaving 8 bases of the junction unmatched. Germline CDR1 is SGHAT and CDR2 is FQNNGV. The CDR3 runs 15 residues. This CDR3 is CASSFSTGAHYEQYF. CDR3 DNA: TGTGCCAGCAGCTTTTCCACAGGGGCCCACTACGAGCAGTACTTC.

This chain uses TRBV6-1 with TRBJ1-1; tentative D call: TRBD1 (5 bases). V was trimmed by 2 bases and J by 4 bases, leaving 14 bases between them. Germline V gives CDR1 MNHNS, CDR2 SASEGT. The CDR3 contains 15 residues. CDR3 nucleotide sequence: TGTGCCAGCAGTGAACGGGGGTGGGGTAGCACTGAAGCTTTCTTT. Translated, it gives CASSERGWGSTEAFF.

The V and J genes are TRBV19 and TRBJ2-1; 7 nucleotides match TRBD2. V shed 7 bases and J 7 bases; nucleotides not matched to a gene: 10. The germline gives CDR1 LNHDA, CDR2 SQIVND (reference sequence). The CDR3 sequence is 14 residues long. CDR3 amino acids: CASNRGRANNEQFF. The CDR3 nucleotides read TGTGCCAGTAATCGAGGGAGGGCCAATAATGAGCAGTTCTTC.

This chain connects TRBV28 to TRBJ1-3, with 7 bases aligning to TRBD1. This CDR3 has 16 residues. The V gene's germline CDR1 is MDHEN and CDR2 SYDVKM. V lost 0 bases, J lost 3 bases, and 5 bases stayed unmatched. CDR3 DNA: TGTGCCAGCAGTTTATGGACAGGGAGGTTTGGAAACACCATATATTTT. Amino acids: CASSLWTGRFGNTIYF.

This chain uses TRBV19 with TRBJ2-7; TRBD2 matches at 13 bases. V lost 5 bases to trimming and J lost 1 base; unmatched junction nucleotides: 11. Germline loops: CDR1 LNHDA, CDR2 SQIVND (reference sequence). The CDR3 extends over 18 amino acids. The CDR3 sequence: CASSLRTSGSVKSYEQYF. DNA of the CDR3: TGTGCCAGTAGTCTACGGACTAGCGGGAGTGTGAAATCCTACGAGCAGTACTTC.

This clone was detected only a few times. The chain links TRBV28 to TRBJ2-3; possible D gene TRBD1, 6 bases. CDR3 length: 17 amino acids. Germline lookup yields CDR1 MDHEN and CDR2 SYDVKM. V was shortened by 6 bases and J by 6 bases, with 25 bases between the two germline ends. The CDR3 DNA is TGTGCCAGCAGCTCCCCGGCGGACAGTCTTTCATCCGATACGCAGTATTTT. This encodes CASSSPADSLSSDTQYF.

Of note for this clone: This sample also contains other DNA sequences that code for the same CDR3. This sequence joins TRBV28 and TRBJ1-3; no clear D. Germline V gene lookup returns CDR1 MDHEN and CDR2 SYDVKM. The V end lost 4 bases, the J end lost 0 bases, and 7 bases lay between the germline ends. The CDR3 consists of 14 residues. CDR3 in DNA: TGTGCCAGCAGTTCTCCGGGCTCTGGAAACACCATATATTTT. It codes for CASSSPGSGNTIYF. The whole variable domain, remainder taken from reference TRBV28 and TRBJ1-3, is DVKVTQSSRYLVKRTGEKVFLECVQDMDHENMFWYRQDPGLGLRLIYFSYDVKMKEKGDIPEGYSVSREKKERFSLILESASTNQTSMYLCASSSPGSGNTIYFGEGSWLTVV.

The chain couples TRBV13 to TRBJ2-1; 7 nucleotides align to TRBD2. The germline gives CDR1 PRHDT, CDR2 FYEKMQ (reference sequence). The CDR3 sequence is 14 residues long. The trim removed 1 base at V and 10 bases at J, leaving 7 bases unmatched. CDR3 coding DNA: TGTGCCAGCAGCTTAGCGGGGTCGGGAGGCGAGCAGTTCTTC. It encodes CASSLAGSGGEQFF.

The chain links TRBV3-1 (or the pseudogene TRBV3-2) to TRBJ1-4; 11 bases agree with TRBD1. This CDR3 is built from 16 residues. Trimming took 4 bases from V and 8 from J; bases not matched to a gene: 9. Germline V lookup: CDR1 LGHDT, CDR2 YNNKEL (reference sequence). The CDR3 DNA reads TGTGCCAGCAGCCTTCTGTGGACAGGGGGCGAAGAAAAACTGTTTTTT. As protein: CASSLLWTGGEEKLFF.

The chain employs TRBV19 and TRBJ1-1; D perhaps matches TRBD1 (6 bases). This CDR3 region has 16 residues. V lost 3 bases to trimming and J lost 0 bases, with 14 bases between them. CDR1 is LNHDA, CDR2 SQIVND, per germline (reference sequence). The DNA for the CDR3 is TGTGCCAGTAGTATGCGCTCAGGGGTGATGAACACTGAAGCTTTCTTT. Translating it yields CASSMRSGVMNTEAFF.

This clone has just one count. For the CDR3, the DNA is TGTGCCAGCAGTTCTAGGCGGGAGTCAGATACGCAGTATTTT. It is translated as CASSSRRESDTQYF. V usage is TRBV28 and J usage is TRBJ2-3; TRBD2 aligns across 7 bases. V shed 4 bases, J shed 4 bases, and the junction held 5 bases outside the gene matches. The CDR3 sequence is 14 residues long. Looked up from germline, CDR1 is MDHEN and CDR2 is SYDVKM.

This chain links TRBV25-1 with TRBJ2-7; 8 bases align to TRBD1. CDR3 length: 13 amino acids. J lost 6 bases, V lost 6 bases, and 7 bases had no gene match. CDR1 and CDR2 (germline): MGHDK, SYGVNS. The CDR3 region is CASSHDRGGEQYF. CDR3 coding DNA: TGTGCCAGCAGCCACGACAGGGGAGGCGAGCAGTACTTC.

This chain links TRBV3-1 (or the pseudogene TRBV3-2) with TRBJ1-1; 7 bases are shared with TRBD1. The V and J ends lost 0 bases and 5 bases, in that order; junction bases with no gene match: 6. The CDR3 length is 15 residues. Germline V gene sequence: CDR1 LGHDT, CDR2 YNNKEL (reference sequence). The CDR3 coding sequence is TGTGCCAGCAGCCAAGATGGCAGGGGGAAGACTGAAGCTTTCTTT. It encodes CASSQDGRGKTEAFF.

The chain joins TRBV18 to TRBJ2-7, with TRBD2 matching over 10 bases. V gave up 4 bases and J gave up 4 bases; unmatched junction bases: 7. Looked up from germline, CDR1 is KGHSH and CDR2 is LQKENI. The CDR3 extends over 15 amino acids. CDR3 region: CASSLGAGGRYEQYF. CDR3 nucleotide sequence: TGTGCCAGCTCACTGGGAGCGGGAGGGCGGTACGAGCAGTACTTC. The variable domain in full, with the rest retrieved from reference TRBV18 and TRBJ2-7, is NAGVMQNPRHLVRRRGQEARLRCSPMKGHSHVYWYRQLPEEGLKFMVYLQKENIIDESGMPKERFSAEFPKEGPSILRIQQVVRGDSAAYFCASSLGAGGRYEQYFGPGTRLTVT.

This clone came up once. The rearrangement uses TRBV28 and TRBJ2-1; TRBD2 agrees at 7 bases. From germline, CDR1 is MDHEN and CDR2 SYDVKM. The CDR3 covers 20 residues. The J segment lost 4 bases and the V segment lost 1 base, leaving 19 bases of the junction unmatched. CDR3 amino acids: CASSLSHPLAGEGPYNEQFF. As DNA, the CDR3 is TGTGCCAGCAGTTTATCACACCCGCTGGCCGGGGAGGGGCCGTACAATGAGCAGTTCTTC.

The chain employs TRBV5-1 and TRBJ2-7; the match to TRBD1 covers 8 bases. The CDR3 consists of 14 residues. From germline, CDR1 is SGHRS and CDR2 YFSETQ. V lost 4 bases to trimming and J lost 2 bases; unmatched junction nucleotides: 5. CDR3 protein: CASSATGAAYEQYF. CDR3 sequence (DNA): TGCGCCAGCAGCGCGACAGGGGCCGCCTACGAGCAGTACTTC. Together with reference TRBV5-1 and TRBJ2-7, the CDR3 gives the full variable domain: KAGVTQTPRYLIKTRGQQVTLSCSPISGHRSVSWYQQTPGQGLQFLFEYFSETQRNKGNFPGRFSGRQFSNSRSEMNVSTLELGDSALYLCASSATGAAYEQYFGPGTRLTVT.

This chain links TRBV4-2 with TRBJ1-2, with 9 nucleotides matching TRBD1. The CDR3 has 15 residues. Germline V lookup: CDR1 LGHNA, CDR2 YNFKEQ. The V gene end was trimmed by 0 bases and the J gene end by 8 bases; junction bases not matched to a gene: 7. The CDR3 here is CASSQDFGQGTGYTF. CDR3 DNA sequence: TGTGCCAGCAGCCAAGATTTCGGACAGGGGACGGGCTACACCTTC.